The sequence of this T cell receptor (beta chain) was determined in a study of graft-versus-host responses after intestinal transplantation. Trimming left V 3 bases short and J 2 bases short, with 8 bases between. The CDR3 runs to 15 residues. Germline-derived CDR1 and CDR2 are KGHSH and LQKENI. Only in-frame clones appear in the TCRdb table, and some are missing; sequencing was by immunoSEQ multiplex PCR. The table has about 9,600 clones, roughly 96% seen once. This chain joins TRBV18 and TRBJ1-6; D may be TRBD1 (6 bases). The clonotype comes from a human patient who received an intestinal transplant, so some T cells may come from the graft donor. The sequencing used bone marrow, collected roughly 500 days after intestinal transplantation. The CDR3 spells CASSPQGTYNSPLHF. The CDR3 DNA reads TGTGCCAGCTCACCCCAGGGGACCTATAATTCACCCCTCCACTTT.